The clone carrying this TCR beta chain has a count of ten or more. Its antigen is currently unknown. Next came a second PCR, run for about 7 to 12 cycles, which used a sample-barcoded 5' primer along with a J-beta primer mix. Unique molecular identifiers of 12 random nucleotides labeled each cDNA. TCRdb called the 5' RACE reads again in MiXCR, with one record for every CDR3 protein. This sample has over 600,000 distinct CDR3 sequences, with about 45% found just once. This record belongs to a study of blood T cells in healthy people across ages. Study conclusions and caveats: Diversity estimates from one million T cells were considered underestimates. Donors of long life had a larger count of naive CD4+ cells and greater diversity than aged donors.

Extraction of total RNA produced a minimum of 6 micrograms from each sample. CDR1 is MDHEN and CDR2 is SYDVKM in the germline V gene. The CDR3 totals 13 residues. V lost 3 bases, J lost 4 bases, and 10 bases lay in between. V usage is TRBV28 and J usage is TRBJ2-7; tentative D call: TRBD1 (6 bases). The receptor comes from a man older than 75 in good health. What was sequenced was blood. The CDR3 here is CASSFRGGYEQYF. Written as DNA, the CDR3 is TGTGCCAGCAGTTTCAGGGGTGGATACGAGCAGTACTTC.